The source of this T cell receptor beta chain is a study of T-cell reconstitution after alpha-beta-depleted transplantation in children. This clonotype was counted a few times. Unique molecular identifiers were used to barcode this TCRbeta library. TCRdb reanalysed the PCR reads using MiXCR and keeps one entry per CDR3 protein. The repertoire holds nearly 550,000 distinct CDR3 sequences, with 15% to 20% as singletons. The CDR3 loop spans 13 amino acids. The V and J ends lost 4 bases and 8 bases respectively, with 14 bases between them. The germline V gene has CDR1 MGHDK and CDR2 SYGVNS. This receptor was taken from a human donor who donated a stem cell graft to a child with acute lymphoblastic leukemia. The chain recombines TRBV25-1 with TRBJ1-2; a weak D match, TRBD1 (5 bases). The sequenced sample was PBMCs from the stem cell graft donor, obtained from the stem cell graft. The CDR3 is CASSGSTGAGYTF. CDR3 DNA sequence: TGTGCCAGCAGTGGTTCAACAGGAGCCGGCTACACCTTC.